The 23 T cell receptor beta chains given below trace back to one sample, sequenced in a study of Graves' ophthalmopathy and Graves' hyperthyroidism. Amplification targeted the TCR beta CDR3 regions, with RNA transcripts as the source material. The first round was an RT-PCR with HTBI primers, and the second round was a multiplex PCR. MiXCR was run by TCRdb on the multiplex PCR reads, yielding one entry per CDR3 protein. This sample has around 1,200,000 distinct CDR3 sequences, with less than 45% found just once. The sequenced material came from peripheral blood or thyroid tissue (not recorded which). These receptors were taken from an adult man with Graves' hyperthyroidism.

At least ten counts were recorded for this clonotype. The chain couples TRBV29-1 to TRBJ2-7; 7 bases map to TRBD1. Trimming cost V 5 bases and J 2 bases; bases outside gene matches: 6. Germline CDR1 reads SQVTM; CDR2 reads ANQGSEA. CDR3 length: 13 amino acids. The CDR3 nucleotides read TGCAGCGTTACAGGGGACAATACCTACGAGCAGTACTTC. It yields the protein CSVTGDNTYEQYF.

As concerns this clonotype: It may be a read error: a sequence one base away is much more abundant. V usage is TRBV7-2 and J usage is TRBJ2-7; 9 bases match TRBD1. The CDR3 sequence is 15 residues long. Germline CDR1 reads SGHTA; CDR2 reads FQGNSA. The V segment lost 1 base and the J segment 5 bases; nucleotides outside the gene matches: 6. The DNA of the CDR3 is TGTGCCAGCAGCTTAGAGGGACAGGGACCCCACGAGCAGTACTTC. It encodes CASSLEGQGPHEQYF.

This clonotype was found a few times. Just one base apart from a much larger clone, this may be a read error. The chain has TRBV5-1 and TRBJ2-7; 13 bases are a match to TRBD2. CDR1 and CDR2 (germline): SGHRS, YFSETQ. The CDR3 loop spans 13 amino acids. CDR3 sequence (DNA): TGCGCCAGCAGGGGACTAGCGGGATTCGAGCAGTCCTTC. Protein: CASRGLAGFEQSF.

This clonotype was counted ten times or more. V usage is TRBV9 and J usage is TRBJ2-5; tentative D call: TRBD1 (6 bases). Germline loops: CDR1 SGDLS, CDR2 YYNGEE. Between the trimmed V and J ends, which lost 2 bases and 3 bases, there was a span of 8 bases. There are 13 residues in the CDR3. DNA for the CDR3: TGTGCCAGCAGCGTCAGGGGTAAAGAGACCCAGTACTTC. Encoded protein: CASSVRGKETQYF.

This clonotype was found a few times. The gene calls are TRBV29-1 and TRBJ1-3; D remains ambiguous. CDR3 length equals 12 residues. Trimming removed 5 bases at V and 4 bases at J, with 9 bases between. Germline lookup yields CDR1 SQVTM and CDR2 ANQGSEA. CDR3 sequence reads: CSVTMGGNTIYF. CDR3 nucleotides: TGCAGCGTTACAATGGGGGGAAACACCATATATTTT.

As for this clonotype: The conserved phenylalanine or tryptophan is not found at the CDR3 terminus, so this likely reflects a read error. No DNA is shown, since the ends of the CDR3 on it are uncertain; the CDR3 is the one TCRdb lists. CDR3 loop: CASSPTLGL. The V call is TRBV13, the J call TRBJ2-7. Germline loops: CDR1 PRHDT, CDR2 FYEKMQ (reference sequence). Inclusive of both ends, the CDR3 amounts to 9 amino acids.

The V gene is TRBV7-9, the J gene TRBJ2-2; D is possibly TRBD1 (6 bases). Trimming removed 0 bases at V and 2 bases at J, with 25 bases between. The germline gives CDR1 SEHNR, CDR2 FQNEAQ (reference sequence). The CDR3 sequence is 21 residues long. CDR3 protein: CASSLAHAGVTVSGNTGELFF. DNA of the CDR3: TGTGCCAGCAGCTTAGCGCATGCAGGGGTCACGGTCTCTGGAAACACCGGGGAGCTGTTTTTT.

Worth noting for this clonotype: A much more abundant neighbour one base away suggests this may be a read error. The chain recombines TRBV7-2 with TRBJ2-7, with no clear D. Germline V CDR1 and CDR2: SGHTA, FQGNSA. The CDR3 consists of 13 residues. CDR3 sequence reads: CAGSLEPGWEQYF. The CDR3 nucleotides are TGTGCCGGCAGCTTAGAGCCCGGGTGGGAGCAGTACTTC.

This clonotype came up once. A much larger clone differs from this one at a single base, so this may be a read error. The CDR3 end shows no conserved phenylalanine or tryptophan, and so a read error is likely. J is TRBJ1-5 and V is TRBV15; tentative D call: TRBD1 (6 bases). Germline CDR1 and CDR2: LNHNV and YYDKDF (reference sequence). The CDR3 covers 17 residues. V shed 2 bases and J shed 2 bases, with 16 bases lying between them. The CDR3 nucleotides are TGTGCCACCAGCAGATTTTCAAACAGGGATCGCAATCAGCCCCAGCATTCT. Its protein product is CATSRFSNRDRNQPQHS.

This clonotype has a handful of counts. The J gene is TRBJ2-6, the V gene TRBV30, with 9 nucleotides matching TRBD1. After removal of 8 bases from V and 0 bases from J, the junction contained 5 bases not matched to a gene. Germline-derived CDR1 and CDR2 are GTSNPN and SVGIG (reference sequence). This CDR3 has 15 amino acids. The CDR3 loop reads CARQGEFSGANVLTF. For the CDR3, the DNA is TGTGCCCGACAGGGGGAGTTCTCTGGGGCCAACGTCCTGACTTTC.

The V and J genes are TRBV7-3 and TRBJ1-1; no clear D gene. CDR3 size: 14 residues. In germline, CDR1 is SGHTA, CDR2 FQGTGA. Trimming stripped 1 base from V and 0 bases from J, with 6 bases between. For the CDR3, the DNA is TGTGCCAGCAGCTTAAACCACATGAACACTGAAGCTTTCTTT. This encodes CASSLNHMNTEAFF.

The chain recombines TRBV18 with TRBJ2-5; D may be TRBD1 or TRBD2 (6 bases each). Trimming removed 3 bases from V and 3 bases from J, with 11 bases in between. Germline V gene lookup returns CDR1 KGHSH and CDR2 LQKENI. The CDR3 sequence is 14 residues long. DNA of the CDR3: TGTGCCAGCTCACCTGGCGGGACAAAAGAGACCCAGTACTTC. Protein: CASSPGGTKETQYF.

This sequence joins TRBV2 and TRBJ1-5, with a tentative D call TRBD1 (5 bases). Germline V CDR1 and CDR2: SNHLY, FYNNEI. The length of the CDR3 is 15 residues. V lost 6 bases and J lost 4, with 16 bases in between. The CDR3 sequence: CASRPQSGVNQPQHF. Written as DNA, the CDR3 is TGTGCCAGCAGGCCCCAATCGGGGGTTAATCAGCCCCAGCATTTT.

This clonotype was found many times. The chain combines TRBV20-1 with TRBJ2-7, with D tentatively TRBD1 (5 bases). The CDR3 runs 12 residues. V lost 7 bases and J lost 2, with 12 bases in between. Germline CDR1 reads DFQATT; CDR2 reads SNEGSKA (reference sequence). The CDR3 region is CSGRVLAYEQYF. The DNA of the CDR3 is TGCAGTGGCAGGGTCTTGGCCTACGAGCAGTACTTC.

Turning to this clonotype: A much larger clonotype is one base distant, so this may be a read error. The chain employs TRBV7-2 and TRBJ2-7, with 14 bases fitting TRBD2. Germline assignment: CDR1 SGHTA and CDR2 FQGNSA. This CDR3 has 16 amino acids. The CDR3 loop reads CASSSWTSGRNDEHYF. The CDR3 DNA is TGTGCCAGCAGCTCGTGGACTAGCGGGAGGAACGACGAGCATTACTTC.

This clonotype was observed a few times. Since the CDR3 does not end with the conserved phenylalanine or tryptophan, this likely comes from a read error. The V call is TRBV6-6, the J call TRBJ1-1, with TRBD1 identical over 7 bases. The CDR3 is made up of 14 amino acids. From germline, CDR1 is MNHNY and CDR2 SVGAGI (reference sequence). V shed 5 bases, J shed 1 base, and the junction held 4 bases outside the gene matches. Here the CDR3 DNA reads TGTGCCAGCAGTGGGGGGACAGAGAACACTGAAGCTTTCCTT. Translating gives CASSGGTENTEAFL.

The rearrangement joins TRBV29-1 to TRBJ1-2; maybe TRBD1 (6 bases). The germline V gene encodes CDR1 SQVTM and CDR2 ANQGSEA. This CDR3 region has 11 residues. Trimming cost V 8 bases and J 4 bases, with 11 bases left between them. The CDR3 sequence: CSTTGSYGYTF. The CDR3 region has the DNA TGCAGCACCACAGGGAGCTATGGCTACACCTTC. The variable domain in full, with the rest retrieved from reference TRBV29-1 and TRBJ1-2, is SAVISQKPSRDICQRGTSLTIQCQVDSQVTMMFWYRQQPGQSLTLIATANQGSEATYESGFVIDKFPISRPNLTFSTLTVSNMSPEDSSIYLCSTTGSYGYTFGSGTRLTVV.

This clonotype was seen many times. The chain has TRBV19 and TRBJ1-5; D not certain. V lost 6 bases and J lost 5, with 20 bases in between. The CDR3 sequence is 16 residues long. Germline V CDR1 and CDR2: LNHDA, SQIVND (reference sequence). CDR3 protein: CASRTRGRTRDQPQHF. CDR3 coding DNA: TGTGCCAGTAGGACTCGAGGGCGGACTCGGGATCAGCCCCAGCATTTT. Full variable domain (outside the CDR3, taken from reference TRBV19 and TRBJ1-5): DGGITQSPKYLFRKEGQNVTLSCEQNLNHDAMYWYRQDPGQGLRLIYYSQIVNDFQKGDIAEGYSVSREKKESFPLTVTSAQKNPTAFYLCASRTRGRTRDQPQHFGDGTRLSIL.

Many counts were recorded for this clonotype. The chain joins TRBV24-1 to TRBJ2-7; the match to TRBD2 covers 7 bases. From germline, CDR1 is KGHDR and CDR2 SFDVKD. The CDR3 length is 14 residues. V shed 2 bases and J 4 bases; nucleotides not matched to a gene: 4. CDR3 amino acids: CATSDSGGSYEQYF. CDR3 in DNA: TGTGCCACCAGTGATTCCGGGGGGTCGTACGAGCAGTACTTC.

To note about this clonotype: Germline and junction disagree at one end, which may indicate a read error. The chain has TRBV6-2 or TRBV6-3 and TRBJ2-2; TRBD1 matches 9 bases. The CDR3 has 18 amino acids. Per germline, CDR1 MNHEY and CDR2 SVGEGT. CDR3 DNA: TGTGCCAGCAGTTACCTCCCTGGGCACAGGGGGCTCCCCGGGGAGCTGCTTTTT. Amino acids: CASSYLPGHRGLPGELLF.

This clonotype was detected a few times. The chain has TRBV7-2 and TRBJ1-2; TRBD1 might be the D (5 bases). The CDR3 runs 18 residues. CDR1 is SGHTA, CDR2 FQGNSA, per germline. The V end was cut by 3 bases, the J end by 6 bases, with 26 bases between. The CDR3 nucleotides read TGTGCCAGCAGCTTCTGGGGACCCACTCCAACTCTGAGGGATGGCTACACCTTC. Translation: CASSFWGPTPTLRDGYTF.

A word on this clonotype: A much larger clone differs by one base, so this may be a read error. V and J are TRBV20-1 and TRBJ2-7; possibly TRBD1 or TRBD2 for D (6 bases each). Germline V gene data show CDR1 as DFQATT and CDR2 as SNEGSKA (reference sequence). V lost 1 base to trimming and J lost 2 bases, with 9 bases between them. CDR3 size: 13 residues. The CDR3 nucleotides read TGCAGTGCTAGAGCGGGGGCGACCTACGAGCAGTACTTC. Its protein is CSARAGATYEQYF.

In this sample, this clonotype turned up a few times. The genes are TRBV20-1 and TRBJ1-6; the D is unclear. Germline assignment: CDR1 DFQATT and CDR2 SNEGSKA (reference sequence). The V end was cut by 6 bases, the J end by 9 bases, with 15 bases between. The CDR3 loop spans 13 amino acids. Here the CDR3 reads CSAQRARTSPLHF. The CDR3 DNA reads TGCAGTGCGCAACGGGCCCGGACTTCACCCCTCCACTTT.